Listed below are T cell receptor beta chains from one sample, sequenced in a study of blood T cell repertoires in COVID-19. Measured with immunoSEQ multiplex PCR; TCRdb has only the in-frame clones, and not every one. Of fewer than 200,000 clones listed, under 85% are singletons. Material for sequencing was peripheral blood. These TCRs come from a man in his 70s with acute or convalescent COVID-19. Both conserved end residues are part of each CDR3.

CDR3 protein,CDR3 length,V gene
CASRGTSAEETQYF,14,TRBV19
CATQIYNEQFF,11,TRBV28
CATTNPPGLAEKQFF,15,TRBV24-1
CASIGSRAQDNEQFF,15,TRBV19
CASSFQDRNTEAFF,14,TRBV19
CASSSYRARDYGYTF,15,TRBV7-8
CASSIVQGVNTEAFF,15,TRBV19
CASSEVAGGQPQHF,14,TRBV11-2
CASSLLTYGGTGELFF,16,TRBV5-8
CASSTGGPGSNQPQHF,16,TRBV9
CASSLVSGWGYGYTF,15,TRBV28
CASSTRQGSEAFF,13,TRBV28
CASSWTSGGTDTQYF,15,TRBV7-2
CASSSRTGVPSGANVLTF,18,TRBV5-6
CASSQDSGQGFHEQYF,16,TRBV4-1